Shown below are 19 T cell receptor beta chains from a single sample sequenced in a study of control samples from healthy donors and cancer patients. Libraries were prepared by immunoSEQ multiplex PCR; TCRdb keeps only in-frame clonotypes and omits some of them. The profile shows roughly 170,000 clones, roughly 94% of them singletons. Specimen: blood. The receptor set was obtained from a woman aged 18-29 years in good health.

The genes are TRBV21-1 and TRBJ2-7; the table names TRBD1, a call not compared with the DNA. TRBV21-1 is classified as a pseudogene. The CDR3 has 16 residues. The CDR3 reads CASSKAWTGPSYEQYF. The CDR3 bases are TGTGCCAGCAGCAAGGCCTGGACAGGGCCCTCCTACGAGCAGTACTTC.

This chain's CDR3 is CASSLTGVDLGTPLHF. Written as DNA, the CDR3 is TGTGCCAGCAGCTTAACAGGGGTGGACCTTGGAACACCCCTCCACTTT. The chain recombines TRBV7-6 with TRBJ1-6, with 7 bases lining up with TRBD1. The V gene end was trimmed by 2 bases and the J gene end by 11 bases; junction bases not matched to a gene: 12. CDR1 SGHVS and CDR2 FNYEAQ come from the germline V gene. CDR3 length: 16 amino acids.

CDR3 loop: CASSLVDRVYNEQFF. CDR3 coding DNA: TGTGCCAGCAGCTTAGTAGACAGGGTTTACAATGAGCAGTTCTTC. The rearrangement links TRBV7-8 to TRBJ2-1; 7 bases line up with TRBD1. Germline assignment: CDR1 SGHVS and CDR2 FQNEAQ. The CDR3 extends over 15 amino acids. Unmatched junction bases numbered 4, after V lost 1 base and J lost 4 bases.

The chain employs TRBV5-6 and TRBJ2-7; TRBD1 matches at 7 bases. The V gene end was trimmed by 3 bases and the J gene end by 1 base; junction bases not matched to a gene: 4. Germline loops: CDR1 SGHDT, CDR2 YYEEEE. CDR3 length: 14 residues. The chain's CDR3 is CASSWTGESYEQYF. In nucleotides, the CDR3 is TGTGCCAGCAGCTGGACAGGTGAATCCTACGAGCAGTACTTC.

The V and J genes are TRBV18 and TRBJ2-7; D unclear. V lost 3 bases, J lost 1 base, and 7 bases lay in between. Germline CDR1 KGHSH, CDR2 LQKENI. The CDR3 is 13 residues long. The chain's CDR3 is CASSPVRSYEQYF. CDR3 in DNA: TGTGCCAGCTCACCGGTCAGATCCTACGAGCAGTACTTC.

The rearrangement uses TRBV28 and TRBJ1-3; D is perhaps TRBD1 (6 bases). The germline CDR1 and CDR2 sequences are MDHEN and SYDVKM. The CDR3 loop spans 13 amino acids. Trimming took 6 bases from V and 8 from J, leaving 14 bases between them. CDR3: CASRPGQRDTIYF. The CDR3 coding sequence is TGTGCCAGCAGACCGGGACAAAGAGACACCATATATTTT.

The chain links TRBV12-3 or TRBV12-4 to TRBJ1-2, with a weak D call TRBD1 (6 bases). Between the trimmed V and J ends, which lost 0 bases and 7 bases, there was a span of 9 bases. This CDR3 is built from 13 residues. This chain's CDR3 is CASSLAGAAGYTF. The CDR3 coding sequence is TGTGCCAGCAGTTTAGCGGGGGCGGCTGGCTACACCTTC.

V gene TRBV19 combines with J gene TRBJ1-1, with D possibly TRBD1 on 5 matching bases. V was cut by 7 bases and J by 7 bases, with 10 bases left in between. This CDR3 spans 11 amino acids. Germline V gene sequence: CDR1 LNHDA, CDR2 SQIVND (reference sequence). For the CDR3, the DNA is TGTGCCAGTAACAAAAGGGGTGAAGCTTTCTTT. It is translated as CASNKRGEAFF.

The chain couples TRBV7-2 to TRBJ2-5, with TRBD1 matching 11 bases. Germline V gene lookup returns CDR1 SGHTA and CDR2 FQGNSA. V was clipped by 4 bases and J by 4 bases; unmatched bases: 5. The CDR3 runs 15 residues. CDR3 amino acids: CASSWSGTGGETQYF. For the CDR3, the DNA is TGTGCCAGCAGCTGGTCCGGGACAGGGGGAGAGACCCAGTACTTC.

Only one count was recorded for this clone. The chain is built from TRBV28 and TRBJ1-3, with unresolved D. With 6 bases removed from V and 4 bases from J, the gap between germline ends came to 19 bases. Germline assignment: CDR1 MDHEN and CDR2 SYDVKM. The CDR3 length is 16 residues. The CDR3: CASSLSRRILGNTIYF. The CDR3 DNA reads TGTGCCAGCAGCCTTTCCCGGAGGATACTCGGAAACACCATATATTTT.

This clone was seen a single time. The chain recombines TRBV10-1 with TRBJ2-1; TRBD1 aligns across 10 bases. CDR1 WNHNN and CDR2 SYGVQD come from the germline V gene (reference sequence). The ends lost 2 bases at V and 6 bases at J; junction bases unmatched: 4. The CDR3 extends over 15 amino acids. The CDR3 here is CASSEGTGVFNEQFF. The CDR3 DNA follows: TGCGCCAGCAGTGAGGGGACAGGGGTTTTCAATGAGCAGTTCTTC.

V is TRBV29-1 and J is TRBJ2-5, with TRBD2 identical over 7 bases. The germline V gene encodes CDR1 SQVTM and CDR2 ANQGSEA. Losses at the gene ends were 4 bases for V and 5 bases for J; bases not matched to a gene: 13. CDR3 size: 15 residues. CDR3 region: CSVARLGGSYETQYF. CDR3 in DNA: TGCAGCGTTGCCCGGTTGGGCGGGAGCTATGAGACCCAGTACTTC.

The chain has TRBV3-1 (or the pseudogene TRBV3-2) and TRBJ1-5, with no clear D. CDR1 is LGHDT, CDR2 YNNKEL, per germline (reference sequence). This CDR3 has 16 amino acids. V was shortened by 0 bases and J by 1 base, with 10 bases between the two germline ends. The CDR3 region is CASSQDRRTSNQPQHF. For the CDR3, the DNA is TGTGCCAGCAGCCAAGATAGGAGGACCAGCAATCAGCCCCAGCATTTT.

V is TRBV6-5 and J is TRBJ1-2; perhaps TRBD1 as D (6 bases). V was clipped by 10 bases and J by 6 bases, with 21 bases between them. The CDR3 loop spans 14 amino acids. Germline loops: CDR1 MNHEY, CDR2 SVGAGI. The DNA for the CDR3 is TGTGCCACCAAGGAAGGGGGAGAGTCCCATGGCTACACCTTC. Translation gives CATKEGGESHGYTF.

The rearrangement uses TRBV3-1 (or the pseudogene TRBV3-2) and TRBJ2-1; D call uncertain. Trimming removed 0 bases at V and 10 bases at J, with 10 bases between. Germline CDR1 is LGHDT and CDR2 is YNNKEL (reference sequence). CDR3 length: 13 amino acids. CDR3 protein: CASSQDRSLEQFF. CDR3 DNA sequence: TGTGCCAGCAGCCAAGATCGTTCGCTGGAGCAGTTCTTC.

This clone occurred once. This rearrangement joins TRBV28 to TRBJ1-1; no firm D call. This CDR3 has 15 residues. The germline V and J ends were trimmed by 3 bases and 1 base, with 12 bases remaining between them. CDR1 is MDHEN, CDR2 SYDVKM, per germline. CDR3 region: CASSLLIGENTEAFF. The CDR3 DNA sequence: TGTGCCAGCAGTTTGCTTATTGGGGAGAACACTGAAGCTTTCTTT.

V gene TRBV12-5 combines with J gene TRBJ1-6, with D possibly being TRBD1 (5 bases). The CDR3 extends over 17 amino acids. Germline lookup yields CDR1 LGHNT and CDR2 FRNRAP. Trimming removed 0 bases at V and 7 bases at J, with 16 bases between. DNA of the CDR3: TGTGCTAGTGGTTTGGTATTCGGGGCCGGGGGGAATTCACCCCTCCACTTT. As protein: CASGLVFGAGGNSPLHF.

The rearrangement joins TRBV2 to TRBJ1-5; D ambiguous. CDR3 size: 15 residues. In germline, CDR1 is SNHLY, CDR2 FYNNEI. The ends were cut back, 3 bases at V and 2 bases at J, with 11 bases in the middle. The CDR3 sequence: CASSDPRGGNQPQHF. DNA for the CDR3: TGTGCCAGCAGTGATCCTCGGGGAGGCAATCAGCCCCAGCATTTT.

The CDR3: CATSSNNEKLFF. DNA for the CDR3: TGTGCCACCAGCAGCAATAATGAAAAACTGTTTTTT. The chain recombines TRBV15 with TRBJ1-4; no reliable D call. V gave up 3 bases and J gave up 4 bases, with 3 bases separating them. The CDR3 consists of 12 residues. Germline assignment: CDR1 LNHNV and CDR2 YYDKDF (reference sequence).